The rows below give T cell receptor beta chains drawn from one sample of a study of CD8+ T cells in alopecia areata. Using immunoSEQ multiplex PCR, the repertoire was profiled, and TCRdb retains in-frame clones only, with some absent. The table has about 180,000 clones, 50% to 75% seen once. Here the sequenced sample was CD4+ T cells sorted from blood, taken around week 55, from a patient treated with tofacitinib. These receptors originate from a human donor with alopecia areata. The CDR3 runs from the conserved cysteine through the conserved F or W. The D gene is left open where the match is weak. A clone size is listed for some rows: how often the clone was seen (once, few, many), or a class if it is expanded.

size: .; J: TRBJ2-5; V: TRBV27; D: .; DNA: TGTGCCAGCAGTTTAAGGGGCACGGGGGTCGTGCAGACCCAGTACTTC; CDR3: CASSLRGTGVVQTQYF
size: .; J: TRBJ1-5; V: TRBV4-1; D: .; DNA: TGCGCCAGCAGCCCCTTCCCCGAGGCAGGGCAGGGCAATCAGCCCCAGCATTTT; CDR3: CASSPFPEAGQGNQPQHF
size: .; J: TRBJ2-3; V: TRBV5-1; D: .; DNA: TGCGCCAGCAGCTTTCATGCATCCTCGCCAGATACGCAGTATTTT; CDR3: CASSFHASSPDTQYF
size: .; J: TRBJ2-2; V: TRBV7-8; D: TRBD2; DNA: TGTGCCAGCAGCTTAGCTGGCCTAGCGGTCGGGGAGCTGTTTTTT; CDR3: CASSLAGLAVGELFF
size: once; J: TRBJ1-2; V: TRBV28; D: .; DNA: TGTGCCAGCAGTTTGTCTTATGGCTACACCTTC; CDR3: CASSLSYGYTF
size: .; J: TRBJ1-2; V: TRBV25-1; D: .; DNA: TGTGCCAGCAGTGAATCCGGGGATAACTATGGCTACACCTTC; CDR3: CASSESGDNYGYTF
size: .; J: TRBJ1-2; V: TRBV7-2; D: TRBD1; DNA: TGTGCCAGCAGCATCACAAGGGGGCGGTCGGGCGGCTACACCTTC; CDR3: CASSITRGRSGGYTF
size: .; J: TRBJ1-1; V: TRBV18; D: .; DNA: TGTGCCAGCTCACCACCGGTTCTGGGGAACACTGAAGCTTTCTTT; CDR3: CASSPPVLGNTEAFF
size: .; J: TRBJ2-7; V: TRBV4-2; D: TRBD1; DNA: TGTGCCAGCAGCCGAGGTGGGACAGTCACCTACGAGCAGTACTTC; CDR3: CASSRGGTVTYEQYF
size: .; J: TRBJ2-7; V: TRBV29-1; D: .; DNA: TGCAGCGTCCGAGGGCTAGCCGCCTACGAGCAGTACTTC; CDR3: CSVRGLAAYEQYF
size: .; J: TRBJ2-3; V: TRBV7-6; D: TRBD2; DNA: TGTGCCAGCAGCAATAGCGGGGGGGCGAGCACAGATACGCAGTATTTT; CDR3: CASSNSGGASTDTQYF
size: .; J: TRBJ2-5; V: TRBV29-1; D: .; DNA: TGCAGCGTTGGGGGGGAGACCCAGTACTTC; CDR3: CSVGGETQYF
size: few; J: TRBJ2-3; V: TRBV6-6; D: .; DNA: TGTGCCAGCAGTTTCTTGGGGAGCGCAGATACGCAGTATTTT; CDR3: CASSFLGSADTQYF
size: .; J: TRBJ1-2; V: TRBV29-1; D: .; DNA: TGCAGCGTTCTAGGGGGTGGCTATGGCTACACCTTC; CDR3: CSVLGGGYGYTF
size: .; J: TRBJ1-5; V: TRBV5-1; D: .; DNA: TGCGCCAGCAGCCAAGGAGGGGAAGGACAGCCCCAGCATTTT; CDR3: CASSQGGEGQPQHF